Sequencing of this T cell receptor (beta chain) was carried out in a study of a mutant IDH1 vaccine in newly diagnosed glioma. Study conclusions and caveats: Changes in the top peripheral T cell clonotypes seemingly had no bearing on pseudoprogression. Vaccination elicited immune responses in roughly 93% of patients.

This clone was observed a few times. Antigen specificity is unknown. The CDR3 runs 18 residues. Germline CDR1 MRHNA, CDR2 SNTAGT. Germline trimming cut 0 bases from V and 1 base from J; bases unmatched to any gene: 8. Time point of the sample: week 35, safety follow-up. Every single dose of the vaccine, 300 ug of mutant IDH1 20-mer peptide, came with topical imiquimod. Tumors from donors were new WHO grade 3 or 4 IDH1-mutant astrocytomas with ATRX loss. TCRdb's copy holds only in-frame clones and misses some; the assay was immunoSEQ multiplex PCR. Of about 72,000 clones in the sample, roughly 84% were seen once.

V usage is TRBV6-4 and J usage is TRBJ2-2; 7 nucleotides match TRBD2. This TCR derives from a man between 18 and 29 years old with glioma. The source was PBMCs, collected from a glioma patient whose treatment included an IDH1 peptide vaccine. Here the CDR3 reads CASSDSKGSGGNTGELFF. CDR3 nucleotide sequence: TGTGCCAGCAGTGACTCGAAGGGGTCGGGAGGGAACACCGGGGAGCTGTTTTTT.